The present entry profiles one TCR beta chain with its context. Trimming shortened V by 6 bases and J by 6 bases, and 18 bases separated the two germline ends. The CDR3 is 16 residues long. Per the germline V gene, CDR1 is LNHDA and CDR2 is SQIVND (reference sequence). The data stem from a study of blood T cell repertoires in COVID-19. The wider study: Material from acute and convalescent COVID-19 was sourced from the United States, Italy and Spain. PBMCs, B-cell-depleted T cells, or T cells provided the cDNA or gDNA that made up the material.

Original handling: The assay estimated nucleated cells by amplifying reference gene primers. The table came from immunoSEQ multiplex PCR; TCRdb's copy has only in-frame clones and leaves some out. The DNA was the basis for D and trimming; V, J and clone size are from that table. Of under 250,000 clones detected, around 81% appear once; the ten largest clones hold about 4.2%. Material: peripheral blood. The chain carries TRBV19 and TRBJ1-6, with D possibly being TRBD1 (6 bases). This sequence was found in a man aged 45-65 years with active or convalescent COVID-19. Here the CDR3 reads CASRNPPGHTNSPLHF. The CDR3, as DNA: TGTGCCAGTAGAAACCCACCGGGACATACTAATTCACCCCTCCACTTT.